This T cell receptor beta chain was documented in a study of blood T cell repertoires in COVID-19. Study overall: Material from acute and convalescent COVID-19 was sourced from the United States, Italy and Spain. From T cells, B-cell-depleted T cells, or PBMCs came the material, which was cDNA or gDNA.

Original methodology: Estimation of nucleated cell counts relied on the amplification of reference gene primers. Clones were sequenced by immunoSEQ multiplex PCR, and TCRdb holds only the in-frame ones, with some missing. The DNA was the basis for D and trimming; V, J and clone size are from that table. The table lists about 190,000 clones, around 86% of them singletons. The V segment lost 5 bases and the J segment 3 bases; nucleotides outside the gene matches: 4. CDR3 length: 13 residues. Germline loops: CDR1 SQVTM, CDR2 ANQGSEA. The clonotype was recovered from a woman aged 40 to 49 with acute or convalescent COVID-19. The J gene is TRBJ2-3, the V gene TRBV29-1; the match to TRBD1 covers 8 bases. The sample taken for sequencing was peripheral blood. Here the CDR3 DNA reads TGCAGCGTTCGCAGACAGGGGACAGATACGCAGTATTTT. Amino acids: CSVRRQGTDTQYF.